Presented here are 19 T cell receptor beta chains from one specimen sequenced in a study of shared clonotypes between healthy human individuals. Data came from immunoSEQ multiplex PCR; TCRdb stores just in-frame clones and leaves some out. The sample carries approximately 530,000 clones, around 96% recorded once. Sequenced input: naive CD4+ T cells sorted from blood. Subset here: CD45RA+ positively selected. These receptors were collected from a woman in her 30s in good health.

The chain combines TRBV7-9 with TRBJ2-5; no definite D call. Trimming shortened V by 3 bases and J by 2 bases, and 4 bases separated the two germline ends. Germline V lookup: CDR1 SEHNR, CDR2 FQNEAQ (reference sequence). The CDR3 length is 12 residues. The DNA for the CDR3 is TGTGCCAGCAGCTTGGAACAAGAGACCCAGTACTTC. This encodes CASSLEQETQYF.

The CDR3 DNA sequence: TGCGCCAGCAGCTTGGTAGGTCCAGCCAATGAGCAGTTCTTC. Translated: CASSLVGPANEQFF. The V call is TRBV5-1, the J call TRBJ2-1; no reliable D call. CDR3 size: 14 residues. Per the germline V gene, CDR1 is SGHRS and CDR2 is YFSETQ. V lost 0 bases, J lost 6 bases, and 10 bases lay in between. Combining the CDR3 with reference TRBV5-1 and TRBJ2-1 gives the whole variable domain KAGVTQTPRYLIKTRGQQVTLSCSPISGHRSVSWYQQTPGQGLQFLFEYFSETQRNKGNFPGRFSGRQFSNSRSEMNVSTLELGDSALYLCASSLVGPANEQFFGPGTRLTVL.

The chain couples TRBV7-2 to TRBJ2-4; either TRBD1 or TRBD2 may supply D (5 bases each). From germline, CDR1 is SGHTA and CDR2 FQGNSA. V was pared by 3 bases and J by 8 bases, with 11 bases between. This CDR3 region has 13 residues. The CDR3 DNA is TGTGCCAGCAGCTTTGGGGGTGAGCACATTCAGTACTTC. Translating it yields CASSFGGEHIQYF.

V gene TRBV6-1 combines with J gene TRBJ2-1, with TRBD2 matching 8 bases. Germline loops: CDR1 MNHNS, CDR2 SASEGT. The length of the CDR3 is 14 residues. Germline trimming cut 9 bases from V and 7 bases from J; bases unmatched to any gene: 11. The CDR3 region has the DNA TGTGCCAGTTTTGGGACCCGGGGGGGGAATGAGCAGTTCTTC. Translated: CASFGTRGGNEQFF.

The rearrangement uses TRBV7-9 and TRBJ2-2, with D tentatively TRBD2 (7 bases). This CDR3 spans 16 amino acids. Germline assignment: CDR1 SEHNR and CDR2 FQNEAQ (reference sequence). Trimming took off 9 bases at V and 1 base at J, with 18 bases between the two ends. Here the CDR3 reads CASRNSGEGNTGELFF. DNA for the CDR3: TGTGCCAGTCGTAACTCAGGGGAGGGGAACACCGGGGAGCTGTTTTTT.

The chain carries TRBV5-4 and TRBJ2-1, with unresolved D. Germline CDR1 reads SGHNT; CDR2 reads YYREEE (reference sequence). Trimming left V 2 bases short and J 8 bases short, with 11 bases between. The CDR3 covers 13 residues. The CDR3: CASSFSSDDEQFF. In DNA form, the CDR3 reads TGTGCCAGCAGCTTTAGCTCCGACGATGAGCAGTTCTTC.

The J gene is TRBJ2-2, the V gene TRBV14; D not certain. The V end was cut by 1 base, the J end by 3 bases, with 15 bases between. Germline V gives CDR1 SGHDN, CDR2 FVKESK. The CDR3 sequence is 17 residues long. Written as DNA, the CDR3 is TGTGCCAGCAGCCAAGTCTTAGGACGCCGACACACCGGGGAGCTGTTTTTT. Translation: CASSQVLGRRHTGELFF.

The chain carries TRBV4-2 and TRBJ2-1; tentative D call: TRBD2 (5 bases). V was pared by 0 bases and J by 9 bases, with 18 bases between. Germline V gives CDR1 LGHNA, CDR2 YNFKEQ. The CDR3 covers 16 residues. The CDR3 bases are TGTGCCAGCAGCCAAGATCGGTCTTACTCGGCGGGTGAGCAGTTCTTC. As protein: CASSQDRSYSAGEQFF.

V is TRBV7-9 and J is TRBJ1-3, with unresolved D. V lost 5 bases to trimming and J lost 2 bases, with 13 bases between them. The CDR3 length is 15 residues. Germline V gene lookup returns CDR1 SEHNR and CDR2 FQNEAQ (reference sequence). The CDR3 loop is CASSPGSGAGNTIYF. DNA of the CDR3: TGTGCCAGCAGCCCAGGCTCCGGGGCTGGAAACACCATATATTTT.

V usage is TRBV2 and J usage is TRBJ2-7; 9 bases fit TRBD1. After removal of 2 bases from V and 2 bases from J, the junction contained 1 base not matched to a gene. Germline lookup yields CDR1 SNHLY and CDR2 FYNNEI. This CDR3 comprises 14 residues. The CDR3 is CASSENRGPYEQYF. The CDR3 nucleotides are TGTGCCAGCAGTGAAAACAGGGGGCCCTACGAGCAGTACTTC.

The chain is built from TRBV7-7 and TRBJ2-7; 10 bases map to TRBD2. This CDR3 has 17 amino acids. Germline values: CDR1 SSHAT, CDR2 FNYEAQ (reference sequence). V was pared by 1 base and J by 2 bases, with 8 bases of the junction left unmatched. CDR3: CASSLDGLAGDPYEQYF. The CDR3 nucleotides are TGTGCCAGCAGCTTAGATGGGCTAGCGGGAGACCCCTACGAGCAGTACTTC.

The chain recombines TRBV10-3 with TRBJ2-1; D is possibly TRBD2 (6 bases). The V end was cut by 3 bases, the J end by 0 bases, with 12 bases between. This CDR3 contains 16 residues. Germline values: CDR1 ENHRY, CDR2 SYGVKD. CDR3 nucleotides: TGTGCCATCAGTGAATGGAGGGACCTCTCCTACAATGAGCAGTTCTTC. This translates into CAISEWRDLSYNEQFF.

The V call is TRBV28, the J call TRBJ2-7; D might be TRBD1 or TRBD2, each matching 5 bases. With 7 bases removed from V and 3 bases from J, the gap between germline ends came to 22 bases. The CDR3 contains 16 residues. CDR1 and CDR2 from the germline V gene are MDHEN and SYDVKM. The CDR3 nucleotides are TGTGCCAGCACCTCATCACGAGGGACCCTAAGCTACGAGCAGTACTTC. Protein: CASTSSRGTLSYEQYF.

This rearrangement joins TRBV4-2 to TRBJ2-6; D is unclear. Germline assignment: CDR1 LGHNA and CDR2 YNFKEQ. The CDR3 contains 18 residues. Trimming stripped 0 bases from V and 1 base from J, with 13 bases between. The CDR3 DNA follows: TGTGCCAGCAGCCAAGACAGGATTTCGAGGTCTGGGGCCAACGTCCTGACTTTC. Translation: CASSQDRISRSGANVLTF.

This chain uses TRBV6-1 with TRBJ2-7; D gene unclear. The germline V gene has CDR1 MNHNS and CDR2 SASEGT. The CDR3 extends over 13 amino acids. Trimming stripped 3 bases from V and 3 bases from J, with 9 bases between. CDR3 bases: TGTGCCAGCAGTGACAACCTTCTCTACGAGCAGTACTTC. The encoded protein is CASSDNLLYEQYF.

The chain uses TRBV4-1 and TRBJ1-1, with D hard to call. CDR1 MGHRA and CDR2 YSYEKL come from the germline V gene. Trimming stripped 3 bases from V and 0 bases from J, with 11 bases between. The CDR3 runs 15 residues. In DNA, the CDR3 is TGCGCCAGCAGCCACCCGGGCCAGATGAACACTGAAGCTTTCTTT. It encodes CASSHPGQMNTEAFF.

This sequence joins TRBV15 and TRBJ2-3; 8 nucleotides agree with TRBD2. With V trimmed by 1 base and J by 3 bases, 6 bases remained unmatched. In germline, CDR1 is LNHNV, CDR2 YYDKDF (reference sequence). The CDR3 spans 16 residues. DNA of the CDR3: TGTGCCACCAGCAGAGGGACTAGCTCTCGAACAGATACGCAGTATTTT. Its translation: CATSRGTSSRTDTQYF. The whole variable domain, filled in from reference TRBV15 and TRBJ2-3, reads DAMVIQNPRYQVTQFGKPVTLSCSQTLNHNVMYWYQQKSSQAPKLLFHYYDKDFNNEADTPDNFQSRRPNTSFCFLDIRSPGLGDTAMYLCATSRGTSSRTDTQYFGPGTRLTVL.

This chain links TRBV6-6 with TRBJ1-1; no definite D call. Germline V gene sequence: CDR1 MNHNY, CDR2 SVGAGI (reference sequence). This CDR3 is 14 amino acids long. Trimming removed 5 bases from V and 4 bases from J, with 14 bases in between. CDR3 sequence (DNA): TGTGCCAGCAGTCCTACCCCACTAGGCACTGAAGCTTTCTTT. Its protein product is CASSPTPLGTEAFF.

The chain joins TRBV28 to TRBJ2-7; tentatively, D is TRBD1 (6 bases). CDR1 and CDR2 from the germline V gene are MDHEN and SYDVKM. The V gene lost 4 bases and the J gene lost 2 bases, with 12 bases spanning the gap. The CDR3 covers 14 residues. In nucleotides, the CDR3 is TGTGCCAGCAGTTCTCCAGGGGACCCCTACGAGCAGTACTTC. Its translation is CASSSPGDPYEQYF.